One and the same sample provided the 17 T cell receptor beta chains below, sequenced in a study of blood T cell repertoires in COVID-19. The data were produced by immunoSEQ multiplex PCR, yet TCRdb's version contains in-frame clones alone and is incomplete. The sample holds about 380,000 clones; around 87% are singletons and the top ten take approximately 1.2%. Source material: PBMCs or T cells enriched from blood (not recorded which). The source is a man aged 30 to 45 who had recovered from COVID-19.

The rearrangement joins TRBV4-3 to TRBJ2-7; D possibly corresponds to TRBD1 (6 bases). CDR3 length equals 16 residues. The germline V gene encodes CDR1 LGHNA and CDR2 YSLEER. The germline V and J ends were trimmed by 0 bases and 3 bases, with 15 bases remaining between them. CDR3 DNA: TGCGCCAGCAGCCAAGAAGCAGGGGTCGGTAACTACGAGCAGTACTTC. This translates into CASSQEAGVGNYEQYF.

J is TRBJ2-7 and V is TRBV5-1, with 12 bases lining up with TRBD1. Germline CDR1 and CDR2: SGHRS and YFSETQ. The CDR3 spans 16 residues. V gave up 4 bases and J gave up 7 bases; unmatched junction bases: 12. Here the CDR3 reads CASSPLVGQGAGEQYF. The DNA for the CDR3 is TGCGCCAGCAGCCCCCTTGTGGGACAGGGGGCGGGGGAGCAGTACTTC.

The chain combines TRBV6-2 or TRBV6-3 with TRBJ2-5; perhaps TRBD1 as D (6 bases). The CDR3 is 15 residues long. V lost 0 bases to trimming and J lost 4 bases, with 12 bases between them. Germline values: CDR1 MNHEY, CDR2 SVGEGT. The CDR3 here is CASSYSILDRETQYF. The CDR3 DNA follows: TGTGCCAGCAGTTACTCGATCCTGGACAGAGAGACCCAGTACTTC.

This rearrangement joins TRBV19 to TRBJ1-1; D may be TRBD1 (6 bases). Trimming shortened V by 8 bases and J by 2 bases, and 18 bases separated the two germline ends. This CDR3 has 15 residues. From germline, CDR1 is LNHDA and CDR2 SQIVND (reference sequence). This CDR3 is CASRATGLKNTEAFF. CDR3 bases: TGTGCCAGTCGAGCTACAGGGTTGAAAAACACTGAAGCTTTCTTT.

The rearrangement joins TRBV5-1 to TRBJ2-2; maybe TRBD2 (5 bases). The CDR3 is made up of 14 amino acids. Germline V CDR1 and CDR2: SGHRS, YFSETQ. The V gene lost 6 bases and the J gene lost 7 bases, with 16 bases spanning the gap. The CDR3 nucleotides are TGCGCCAGCACGGATGGAGGAGGTATCGGGGAGCTGTTTTTT. Encoded protein: CASTDGGGIGELFF.

The chain combines TRBV28 with TRBJ2-7; 12 nucleotides line up with TRBD1. V lost 6 bases and J lost 6; bases outside the gene matches: 3. CDR3 length: 13 residues. Germline V gene lookup returns CDR1 MDHEN and CDR2 SYDVKM. The CDR3 region is CASRGQGASEQYF. CDR3 nucleotide sequence: TGTGCCAGCAGGGGACAGGGGGCTAGCGAGCAGTACTTC.

This chain joins TRBV18 and TRBJ2-1; 10 bases map to TRBD1. The CDR3 has 15 residues. V was clipped by 6 bases and J by 2 bases; unmatched bases: 4. Germline loops: CDR1 KGHSH, CDR2 LQKENI. The CDR3 DNA reads TGTGCCAGCTCCTCGACAGGGGGCACCTACAATGAGCAGTTCTTC. Its translation: CASSSTGGTYNEQFF. The complete variable domain, with remaining parts taken from reference TRBV18 and TRBJ2-1, reads NAGVMQNPRHLVRRRGQEARLRCSPMKGHSHVYWYRQLPEEGLKFMVYLQKENIIDESGMPKERFSAEFPKEGPSILRIQQVVRGDSAAYFCASSSTGGTYNEQFFGPGTRLTVL.

The chain is built from TRBV6-6 and TRBJ2-2; TRBD2 agrees at 8 bases. CDR1 is MNHNY, CDR2 SVGAGI, per germline (reference sequence). Unmatched junction bases numbered 11, after V lost 6 bases and J lost 5 bases. This CDR3 region has 16 residues. CDR3 region: CASSRGLGGGTGELFF. The CDR3 coding sequence is TGTGCCAGCAGCCGGGGACTTGGCGGGGGGACCGGGGAGCTGTTTTTT.

This clone was seen only once. The chain has TRBV18 and TRBJ1-1, with 8 bases matching TRBD1. The CDR3 sequence is 16 residues long. The germline V gene encodes CDR1 KGHSH and CDR2 LQKENI. Losses at the gene ends were 3 bases for V and 1 base for J; bases not matched to a gene: 7. The DNA of the CDR3 is TGTGCCAGCTCACCCCGACAGGGGAGGGGGAACACTGAAGCTTTCTTT. This encodes CASSPRQGRGNTEAFF.

This sequence joins TRBV4-1 and TRBJ2-7; the match to TRBD1 covers 10 bases. Germline trimming cut 2 bases from V and 3 bases from J; bases unmatched to any gene: 4. Germline V gives CDR1 MGHRA, CDR2 YSYEKL. CDR3 size: 15 residues. The CDR3 bases are TGCGCCAGCAGCCAATCTGGGACAGGGGTCTACGAGCAGTACTTC. Its protein product is CASSQSGTGVYEQYF.

V is TRBV27 and J is TRBJ1-6, with D possibly TRBD1 on 6 matching bases. This CDR3 has 18 amino acids. CDR1 and CDR2 from the germline V gene are MNHEY and SMNVEV (reference sequence). The V gene lost 5 bases and the J gene lost 0 bases, with 17 bases spanning the gap. DNA for the CDR3: TGTGCCAGCAGTCCGCGGACAGCCCTTAGCTCCTATAATTCACCCCTCCACTTT. Its translation is CASSPRTALSSYNSPLHF.

V and J are TRBV15 and TRBJ2-7; 8 bases are shared with TRBD1. The CDR3 length is 13 residues. Losses at the gene ends were 3 bases for V and 4 bases for J; bases not matched to a gene: 2. From germline, CDR1 is LNHNV and CDR2 YYDKDF (reference sequence). Here the CDR3 DNA reads TGTGCCACCAGCAGGCGGACAGGGTACGAGCAGTACTTC. This encodes CATSRRTGYEQYF.

V and J are TRBV19 and TRBJ2-2, with no clear D. Deletions cut 7 bases from V and 2 bases from J, with 14 bases between. Germline V gene sequence: CDR1 LNHDA, CDR2 SQIVND (reference sequence). The CDR3 is 15 amino acids. The CDR3 DNA reads as TGTGCCAGTAAAGAATACACCCGAAACACCGGGGAGCTGTTTTTT. Translated: CASKEYTRNTGELFF. Filled out from reference TRBV19 and TRBJ2-2, the complete variable domain reads DGGITQSPKYLFRKEGQNVTLSCEQNLNHDAMYWYRQDPGQGLRLIYYSQIVNDFQKGDIAEGYSVSREKKESFPLTVTSAQKNPTAFYLCASKEYTRNTGELFFGEGSRLTVL.

J is TRBJ1-1 and V is TRBV5-5, with D possibly TRBD1 on 6 matching bases. V dropped 3 bases and J dropped 5 bases, with 14 bases sitting between them. CDR1 is SGHKS, CDR2 YYEKEE, per germline (reference sequence). This CDR3 region has 14 residues. Here the CDR3 DNA reads TGTGCCAGCAGCTATAAGACAGGCGGAACTGAAGCTTTCTTT. It yields the protein CASSYKTGGTEAFF.

This chain connects TRBV5-4 to TRBJ2-7; TRBD1 matches at 7 bases. The CDR3 is made up of 15 amino acids. From germline, CDR1 is SGHNT and CDR2 YYREEE (reference sequence). The trim removed 0 bases at V and 2 bases at J, leaving 5 bases unmatched. The CDR3 DNA sequence: TGTGCCAGCAGCTTGGGCCGGACAGGAGCCTACGAGCAGTACTTC. This encodes CASSLGRTGAYEQYF.

This chain uses TRBV9 with TRBJ2-5, with D possibly being TRBD2 (6 bases). Germline lookup yields CDR1 SGDLS and CDR2 YYNGEE. The CDR3 covers 15 residues. V lost 3 bases to trimming and J lost 0 bases, with 12 bases between them. The CDR3, as DNA: TGTGCCAGCAGCGCAGCAGGAGGGTACCAAGAGACCCAGTACTTC. It is translated as CASSAAGGYQETQYF.

This clone showed up just once. This sequence joins TRBV5-1 and TRBJ2-7; 9 bases agree with TRBD1. Germline loops: CDR1 SGHRS, CDR2 YFSETQ. The J segment lost 6 bases and the V segment lost 4 bases, leaving 8 bases of the junction unmatched. The CDR3 is made up of 14 amino acids. The CDR3 DNA is TGCGCCAGCAGCCCGGGACAGGGCTTGGGCGAGCAGTACTTC. It yields the protein CASSPGQGLGEQYF. The full variable domain, in which reference TRBV5-1 and TRBJ2-7 provide the parts outside the CDR3, is KAGVTQTPRYLIKTRGQQVTLSCSPISGHRSVSWYQQTPGQGLQFLFEYFSETQRNKGNFPGRFSGRQFSNSRSEMNVSTLELGDSALYLCASSPGQGLGEQYFGPGTRLTVT.